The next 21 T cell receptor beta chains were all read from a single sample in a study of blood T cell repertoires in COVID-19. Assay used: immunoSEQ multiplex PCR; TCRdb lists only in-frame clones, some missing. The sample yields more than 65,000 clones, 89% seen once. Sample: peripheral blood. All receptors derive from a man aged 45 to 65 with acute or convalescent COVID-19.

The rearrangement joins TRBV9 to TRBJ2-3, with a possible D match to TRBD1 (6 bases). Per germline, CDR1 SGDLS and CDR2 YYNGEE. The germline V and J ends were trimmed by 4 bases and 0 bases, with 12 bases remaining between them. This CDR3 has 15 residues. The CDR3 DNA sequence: TGTGCCAGCAGCACAGGACAGATTAGCACAGATACGCAGTATTTT. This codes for CASSTGQISTDTQYF.

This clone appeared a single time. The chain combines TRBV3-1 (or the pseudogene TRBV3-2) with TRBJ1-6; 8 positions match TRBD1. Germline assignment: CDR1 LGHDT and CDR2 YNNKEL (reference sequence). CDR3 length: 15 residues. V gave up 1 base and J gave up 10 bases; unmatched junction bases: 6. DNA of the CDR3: TGTGCCAGCAGCCAAGGACAGGGGTCGAGCTCACCCCTCCACTTT. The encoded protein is CASSQGQGSSSPLHF.

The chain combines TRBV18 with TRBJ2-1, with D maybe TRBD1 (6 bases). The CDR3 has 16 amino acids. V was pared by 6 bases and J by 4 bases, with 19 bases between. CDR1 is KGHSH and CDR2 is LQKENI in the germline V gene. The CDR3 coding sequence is TGTGCCAGCTCCCATGGCGACAGGTCAAAGTACAATGAGCAGTTCTTC. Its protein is CASSHGDRSKYNEQFF.

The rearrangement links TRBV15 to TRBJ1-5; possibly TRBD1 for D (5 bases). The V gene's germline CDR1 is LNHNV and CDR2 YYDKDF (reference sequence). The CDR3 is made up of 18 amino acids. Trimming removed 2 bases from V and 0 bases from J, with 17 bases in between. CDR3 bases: TGTGCCACCAGCAGATATAGACTCCTTGGGGCTAGCAATCAGCCCCAGCATTTT. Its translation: CATSRYRLLGASNQPQHF.

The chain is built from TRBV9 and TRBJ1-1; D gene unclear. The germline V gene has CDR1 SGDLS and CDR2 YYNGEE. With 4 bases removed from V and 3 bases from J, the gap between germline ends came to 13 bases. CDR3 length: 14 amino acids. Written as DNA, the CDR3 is TGTGCCAGCAGCCCACAACCCGTGGACACTGAAGCTTTCTTT. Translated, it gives CASSPQPVDTEAFF.

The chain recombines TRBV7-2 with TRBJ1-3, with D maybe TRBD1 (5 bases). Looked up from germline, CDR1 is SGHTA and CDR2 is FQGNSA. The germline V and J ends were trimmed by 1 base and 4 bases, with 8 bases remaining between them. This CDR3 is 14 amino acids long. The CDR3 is CASSLVDRGNTIYF. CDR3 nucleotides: TGTGCCAGCAGCTTAGTCGACAGAGGAAACACCATATATTTT.

CDR3 nucleotides: TGTGCCAGCAGTTCTAACGGGGAGGTTCGGGGAGATGAGCAGTTCTTC. It codes for CASSSNGEVRGDEQFF. The chain couples TRBV2 to TRBJ2-1; the D gene is possibly TRBD2 (6 bases). The V gene lost 5 bases and the J gene lost 8 bases, with 22 bases spanning the gap. Germline CDR1 and CDR2: SNHLY and FYNNEI. There are 16 residues in the CDR3.

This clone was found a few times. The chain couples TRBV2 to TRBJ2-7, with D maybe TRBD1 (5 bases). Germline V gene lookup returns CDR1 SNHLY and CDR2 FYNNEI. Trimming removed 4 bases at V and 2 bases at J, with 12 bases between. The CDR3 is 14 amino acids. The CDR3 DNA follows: TGTGCCAGCAGTGCTCCTGGGGCCCCCTACGAGCAGTACTTC. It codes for CASSAPGAPYEQYF.

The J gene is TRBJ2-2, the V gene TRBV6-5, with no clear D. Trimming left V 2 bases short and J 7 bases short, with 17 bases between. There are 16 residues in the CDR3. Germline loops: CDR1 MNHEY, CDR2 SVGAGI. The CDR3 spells CASSYQAAAPLGELFF. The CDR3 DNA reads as TGTGCCAGCAGTTACCAAGCTGCGGCCCCTCTCGGGGAGCTGTTTTTT.

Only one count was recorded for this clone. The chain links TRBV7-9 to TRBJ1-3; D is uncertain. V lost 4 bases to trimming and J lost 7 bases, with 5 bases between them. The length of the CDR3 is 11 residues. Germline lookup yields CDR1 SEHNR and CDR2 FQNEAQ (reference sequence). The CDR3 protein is CASSWENTIYF. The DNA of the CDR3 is TGTGCCAGCAGCTGGGAGAACACCATATATTTT. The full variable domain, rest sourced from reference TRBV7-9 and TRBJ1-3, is DTGVSQNPRHKITKRGQNVTFRCDPISEHNRLYWYRQTLGQGPEFLTYFQNEAQLEKSRLLSDRFSAERPKGSFSTLEIQRTEQGDSAMYLCASSWENTIYFGEGSWLTVV.

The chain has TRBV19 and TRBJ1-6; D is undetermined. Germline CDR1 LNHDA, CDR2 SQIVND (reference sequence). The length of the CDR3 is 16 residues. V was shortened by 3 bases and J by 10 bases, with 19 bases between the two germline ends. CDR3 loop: CASSINVGGNYSPLHF. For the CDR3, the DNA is TGTGCCAGTAGTATTAACGTCGGCGGAAATTACTCACCCCTCCACTTT. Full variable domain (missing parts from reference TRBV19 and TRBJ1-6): DGGITQSPKYLFRKEGQNVTLSCEQNLNHDAMYWYRQDPGQGLRLIYYSQIVNDFQKGDIAEGYSVSREKKESFPLTVTSAQKNPTAFYLCASSINVGGNYSPLHFGNGTRLTVT.

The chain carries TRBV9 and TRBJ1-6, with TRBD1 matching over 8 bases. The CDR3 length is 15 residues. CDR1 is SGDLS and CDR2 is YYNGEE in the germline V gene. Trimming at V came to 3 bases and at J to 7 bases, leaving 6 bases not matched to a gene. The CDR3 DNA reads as TGTGCCAGCAGCGAGGACAGGGCGGGAAATTCACCCCTCCACTTT. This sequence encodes CASSEDRAGNSPLHF.

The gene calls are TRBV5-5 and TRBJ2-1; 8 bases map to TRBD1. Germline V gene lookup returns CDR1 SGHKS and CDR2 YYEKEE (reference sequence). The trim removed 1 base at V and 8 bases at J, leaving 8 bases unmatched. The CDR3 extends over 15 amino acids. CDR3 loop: CASSLSGGPTDEQFF. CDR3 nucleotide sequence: TGTGCCAGCAGCTTGTCAGGGGGCCCTACAGATGAGCAGTTCTTC.

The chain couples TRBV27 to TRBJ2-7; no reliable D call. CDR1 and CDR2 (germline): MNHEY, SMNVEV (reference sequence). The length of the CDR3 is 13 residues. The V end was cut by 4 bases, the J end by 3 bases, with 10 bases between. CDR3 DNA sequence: TGTGCCAGCAGTTCGAACACCTTCTACGAGCAGTACTTC. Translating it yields CASSSNTFYEQYF.

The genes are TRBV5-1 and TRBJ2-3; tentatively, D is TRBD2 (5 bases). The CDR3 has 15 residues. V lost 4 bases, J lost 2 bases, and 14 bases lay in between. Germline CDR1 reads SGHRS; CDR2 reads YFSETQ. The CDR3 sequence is CASSPSGETTDTQYF. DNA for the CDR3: TGCGCCAGCAGCCCCTCCGGGGAAACCACAGATACGCAGTATTTT.

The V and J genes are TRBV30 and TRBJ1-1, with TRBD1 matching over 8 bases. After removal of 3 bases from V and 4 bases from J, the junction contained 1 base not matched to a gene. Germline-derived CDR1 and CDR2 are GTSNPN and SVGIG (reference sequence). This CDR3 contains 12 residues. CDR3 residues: CAWRDRVTEAFF. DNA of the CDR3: TGTGCCTGGAGGGACAGGGTCACTGAAGCTTTCTTT.

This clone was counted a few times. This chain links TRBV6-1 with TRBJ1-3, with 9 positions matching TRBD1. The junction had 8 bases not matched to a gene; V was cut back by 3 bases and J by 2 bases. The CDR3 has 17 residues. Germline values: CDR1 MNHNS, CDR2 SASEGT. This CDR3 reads CASSEGTGFITGNTIYF. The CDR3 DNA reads TGTGCCAGCAGTGAGGGGACAGGGTTCATTACTGGAAACACCATATATTTT.

CDR3 region: CASSHRAVTEAFF. CDR3 nucleotide sequence: TGTGCCAGCAGCCACAGGGCGGTCACTGAAGCTTTCTTT. The chain combines TRBV3-1 (or the pseudogene TRBV3-2) with TRBJ1-1; D may be TRBD1 (5 bases). Germline-derived CDR1 and CDR2 are LGHDT and YNNKEL (reference sequence). V gave up 3 bases and J gave up 4 bases, with 9 bases separating them. The CDR3 spans 13 residues.

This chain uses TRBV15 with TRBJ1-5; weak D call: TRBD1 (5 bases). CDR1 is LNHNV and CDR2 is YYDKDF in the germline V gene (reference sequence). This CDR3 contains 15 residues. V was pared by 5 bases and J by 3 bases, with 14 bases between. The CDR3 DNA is TGTGCCACCAGCGGGGCAGGGAATTCCAATCAGCCCCAGCATTTT. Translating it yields CATSGAGNSNQPQHF. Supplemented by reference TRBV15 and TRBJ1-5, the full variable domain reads DAMVIQNPRYQVTQFGKPVTLSCSQTLNHNVMYWYQQKSSQAPKLLFHYYDKDFNNEADTPDNFQSRRPNTSFCFLDIRSPGLGDTAMYLCATSGAGNSNQPQHFGDGTRLSIL.

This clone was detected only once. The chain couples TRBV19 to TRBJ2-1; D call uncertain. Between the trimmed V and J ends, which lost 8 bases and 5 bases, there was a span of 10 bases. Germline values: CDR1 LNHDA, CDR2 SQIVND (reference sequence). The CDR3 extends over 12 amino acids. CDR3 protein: CASAGLNNEQFF. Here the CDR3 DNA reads TGTGCCAGTGCTGGGCTAAACAATGAGCAGTTCTTC.

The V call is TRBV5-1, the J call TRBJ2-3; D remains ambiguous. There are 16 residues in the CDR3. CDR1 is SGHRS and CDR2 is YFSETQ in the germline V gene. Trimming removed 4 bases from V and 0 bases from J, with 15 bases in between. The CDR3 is CASSRQTLTSTDTQYF. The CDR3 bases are TGCGCCAGCAGCCGACAAACCCTAACTAGCACAGATACGCAGTATTTT.